These 2 T cell receptor beta chains were sequenced from one sample in a study of PD-L1 blockade in urothelial cancer. Profiled with immunoSEQ multiplex PCR; TCRdb holds only in-frame clones, not every one. The sample records tens of thousands of clones, 70% to 85% being singletons. The time point is: peripheral blood 6 weeks after treatment start. Source: PBMCs, taken around atezolizumab (anti-PD-L1) treatment. These TCRs come from a man aged 45-65 years with urothelial cancer.

A single count supports this clone. The chain links TRBV5-6 to TRBJ1-2; 7 bases match TRBD1. This CDR3 comprises 13 residues. Germline CDR1 reads SGHDT; CDR2 reads YYEEEE. V gave up 5 bases and J gave up 8 bases; unmatched junction bases: 9. The CDR3 here is CASRTGSGRGYTF. In DNA form, the CDR3 reads TGTGCCAGCAGGACAGGGTCGGGTCGAGGCTACACCTTC.

The chain employs TRBV6-6 and TRBJ2-5, with D perhaps matching TRBD1 (6 bases). Germline-derived CDR1 and CDR2 are MNHNY and SVGAGI (reference sequence). There are 13 residues in the CDR3. V gave up 10 bases and J gave up 5 bases, with 17 bases separating them. The CDR3 region has the DNA TGTGCCACCAAGTCACAGGGCGGGGAGACCCAGTACTTC. Translating gives CATKSQGGETQYF.